This TCR beta chain was recorded in a study of blood T cell repertoires in COVID-19. Overall study context: Material from acute and convalescent COVID-19 was sourced from the United States, Italy and Spain. PBMCs, B-cell-depleted T cells, or T cells were the source of the cDNA or gDNA that made up the material.

In terms of age and location, participants ranged from roughly 18 to 95 years and lived in about 25 US areas. In the study's own analysis: From reference gene primer amplification, estimates of nucleated cell counts were derived. The table came from immunoSEQ multiplex PCR; TCRdb's copy has only in-frame clones and leaves some out. That table is the source of V, J and clone size, and D and trimming were worked out from the DNA. The sample records 350,000 or so clones, approximately 83% being singletons. The germline gives CDR1 PRHDT, CDR2 FYEKMQ (reference sequence). The CDR3 has 14 amino acids. Trimming cost V 3 bases and J 3 bases, with 8 bases left between them.

The sample was PBMCs or T cells enriched from blood (not recorded which). The receptor comes from a woman aged 40 to 55 with acute COVID-19. The chain has TRBV13 and TRBJ1-4; D unresolved. The CDR3 coding sequence is TGTGCCAGCAGCTTTAACCGAGCTAATGAAAAACTGTTTTTT. Amino acids: CASSFNRANEKLFF.